This TCR beta chain was captured in a study of beta chain features in type 1 diabetes. About the research overall: In all, around 110,000,000 sorted cells from all samples were analyzed.

This clone was detected only a few times. Per the germline V gene, CDR1 is SGHDN and CDR2 is FVKESK. The CDR3 consists of 13 residues. Trimming removed 1 base from V and 13 bases from J, with 14 bases in between. Investigators reverse transcribed all isolated RNA, so they sequenced expressed TCRB transcripts. Produced via immunoSEQ multiplex PCR; TCRdb's table is partial and in-frame only. The sample contains 250,000 or so clones, 27% of which appear only once. Input material: central memory CD4+ T cells from blood. This chain joins TRBV14 and TRBJ2-1; D remains unclear. The source of this sequence is a man aged 30 to 39 in good health. The CDR3 here is CASSQAQYGPQFF. In DNA form, the CDR3 reads TGTGCCAGCAGCCAAGCCCAATACGGGCCACAGTTCTTC. Full variable domain (rest looked up from reference TRBV14 and TRBJ2-1): EAGVTQFPSHSVIEKGQTVTLRCDPISGHDNLYWYRRVMGKEIKFLLHFVKESKQDESGMPNNRFLAERTGGTYSTLKVQPAELEDSGVYFCASSQAQYGPQFFGPGTRLTVL.